This is a list of T cell receptor beta chains from one sample in a study of CD8 T cells in ankylosing spondylitis. One entry per CDR3 protein results from TCRdb running MiXCR on the 5' RACE reads. The sample records roughly 300,000 distinct CDR3 sequences, roughly 8% being singletons. The sequenced material came from blood, either unsorted or a sorted T cell fraction (not recorded which). The source of these receptors is a male donor with ankylosing spondylitis. Each CDR3 is given with its conserved first and last residue. Not all rows give a size; the values are once, few, many and, for expanded clones, a class.

>.|TRBV7-9
CASSFIGHEQFF
>few|TRBV5-1
CASSLRGLAGGPDEQFF
>many|TRBV28
CASSSTGSFSYNEQFF
>few|TRBV28
CASRAQGGWSQPQHF
>many|TRBV25-1
CASSELIGGTGELFF
>few|TRBV2
CASRPDRGGQPQHF
>.|TRBV27
CASSTGSDRGLNFRFF
>few|TRBV5-4
CASSGRLAGSEQYF
>.|TRBV4-2
CASSQVGTGAYNEQFF
>.|TRBV7-2
CASSLAGGLAANRGYNEQFF
>few|TRBV14
CASSQLGEAPDTQYF
>.|TRBV11-3
CASSLGGRWLRDEQYF
>many|TRBV4-1
CASSQDAMGGYTEAFF
>many|TRBV28
CASSPHGRSQETQYF
>many|TRBV5-1
CASSFSGLSGANVLTF
>many|TRBV12-3/TRBV12-4
CASSLSQPQHF
>.|TRBV12-3/TRBV12-4
CASRGTGDVDQPQHF
>few|TRBV10-3
CAISESRQEPSTDTQYF
>few|TRBV28
CASSSRQLTTSEQYF
>few|TRBV6-1
CASSRRTTSGNTIYF
>.|TRBV7-9
CASSLMGTDEQFF
>many|TRBV5-1
CASSWSGRDTQYF
>many|TRBV21-1
CARKPGGSSYNEQFF
>.|TRBV5-1
CASSRPLAGDGSGELFF
>.|TRBV6-1
CASSSNTGGYEQYF
>.|TRBV4-2
CASSPVGRAHPSGANVLTF
>many|TRBV25-1
CASSEHRGGRGTGELFF
>.|TRBV11-3
CASSLVQGFEQYF
>.|TRBV5-1
CASALQQASGNTIYF
>few|TRBV5-1
CASSFSTSGSFEQFF
>.|TRBV18
CASSRQDTEAFF
>.|TRBV28
CASSLQGEYEQYF
>many|TRBV12-3/TRBV12-4
CASSSTGNEQFF
>few|TRBV5-1
CASRGGQTEAFF
>.|TRBV20-1
CSAPIPGLAGYEQYF
>few|TRBV30
CAWRRVLGEQYF
>few|TRBV5-1
CASSLGLTESKAFF
>.|TRBV3-1
CASRLTGTPNNEQFF
>many|TRBV5-6
CASSLVPVTGELFF
>.|TRBV6-1
CASSTGGGTGELFF
>.|TRBV6-5
CASSYSAGGSTDTQYF
>.|TRBV27
CASSPWQPRTDTQYF
>.|TRBV2
CASRRLAGGSYEQYF
>few|TRBV9
CASSVAGRDTEAFF
>.|TRBV5-1
CASSRSGELFF
>.|TRBV9
CASSGYSGRAVETQYF
>.|TRBV5-1
CASSLEQGPGTEAFF
>.|TRBV5-1
CASSSAGTGSEKLFF
>few|TRBV29-1
CSVVGLGREQYF
>few|TRBV5-1
CASSKQTANYEQYF
>few|TRBV7-2
CAGGDLTLGGANVLTF
>.|TRBV27
CASSSRTARYNEQFF
>many|TRBV5-1
CASSLAAGYEQYF
>.|TRBV5-6
CASSFKLDSNEQFF
>many|TRBV20-1
CSARGFREVNEQFF
>many|TRBV29-1
CSVEGSGNTIYF
>.|TRBV27
CASSFGTEFYGYTF
>many|TRBV12-3/TRBV12-4
CASSQAGQPYEQYF
>few|TRBV12-3/TRBV12-4
CASSSSGRADEQFF
>.|TRBV27
CASSTYSGTGFYNEQFF